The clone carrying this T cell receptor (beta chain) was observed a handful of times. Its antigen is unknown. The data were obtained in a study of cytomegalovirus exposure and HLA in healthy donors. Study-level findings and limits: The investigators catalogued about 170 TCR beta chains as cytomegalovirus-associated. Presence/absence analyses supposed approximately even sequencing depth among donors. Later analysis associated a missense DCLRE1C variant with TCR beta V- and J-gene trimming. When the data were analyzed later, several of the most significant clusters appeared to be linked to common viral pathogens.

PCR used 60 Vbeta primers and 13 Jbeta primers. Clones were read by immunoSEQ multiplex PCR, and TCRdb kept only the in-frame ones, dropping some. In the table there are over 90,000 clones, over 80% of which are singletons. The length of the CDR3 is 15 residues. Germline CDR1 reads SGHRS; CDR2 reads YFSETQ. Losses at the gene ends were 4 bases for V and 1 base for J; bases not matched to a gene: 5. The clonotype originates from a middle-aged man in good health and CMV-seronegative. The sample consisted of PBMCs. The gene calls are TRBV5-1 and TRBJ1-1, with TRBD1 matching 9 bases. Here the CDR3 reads CASSPDRGGNTEAFF. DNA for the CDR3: TGCGCCAGCAGCCCCGACAGGGGGGGGAACACTGAAGCTTTCTTT.